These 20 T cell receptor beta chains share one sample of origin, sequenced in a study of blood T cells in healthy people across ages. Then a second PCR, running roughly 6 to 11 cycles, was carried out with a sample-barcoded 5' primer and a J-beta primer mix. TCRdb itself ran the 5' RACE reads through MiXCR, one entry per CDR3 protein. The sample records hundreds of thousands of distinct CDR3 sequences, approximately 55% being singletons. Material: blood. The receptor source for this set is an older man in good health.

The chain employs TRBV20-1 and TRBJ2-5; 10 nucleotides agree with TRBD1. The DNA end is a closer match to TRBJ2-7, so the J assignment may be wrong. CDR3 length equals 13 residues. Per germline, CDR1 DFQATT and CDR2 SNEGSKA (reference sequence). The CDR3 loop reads CSVAGQGAYEQYF. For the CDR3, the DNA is TGCAGTGTCGCTGGACAGGGGGCCTACGAGCAGTACTTC.

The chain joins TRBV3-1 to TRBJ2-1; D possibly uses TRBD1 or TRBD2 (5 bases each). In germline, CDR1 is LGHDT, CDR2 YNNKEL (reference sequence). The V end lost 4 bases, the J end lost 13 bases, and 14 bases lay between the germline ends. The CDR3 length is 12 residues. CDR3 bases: TGTGCCAGCAGCCCGGGACCTCCGGTTCAGTTCTTC. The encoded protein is CASSPGPPVQFF.

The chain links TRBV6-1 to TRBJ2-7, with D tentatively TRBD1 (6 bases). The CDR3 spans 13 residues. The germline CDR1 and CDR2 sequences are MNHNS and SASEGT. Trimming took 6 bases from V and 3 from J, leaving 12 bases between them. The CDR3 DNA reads TGTGCCAGCAGAGTGACAGGCATCTACGAGCAGTACTTC. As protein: CASRVTGIYEQYF.

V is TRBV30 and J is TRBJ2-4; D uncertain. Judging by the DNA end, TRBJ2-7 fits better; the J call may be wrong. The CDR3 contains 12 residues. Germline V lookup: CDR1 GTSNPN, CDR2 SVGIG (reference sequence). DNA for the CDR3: TGTGCCTGGAGTATTAGCCAAAACGAGCAGTACTTC. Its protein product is CAWSISQNEQYF.

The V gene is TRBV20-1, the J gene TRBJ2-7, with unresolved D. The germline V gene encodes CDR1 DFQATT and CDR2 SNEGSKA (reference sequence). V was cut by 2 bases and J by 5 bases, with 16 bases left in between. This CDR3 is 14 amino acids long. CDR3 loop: CSARSGPGVDEQYF. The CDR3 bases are TGCAGTGCTAGATCCGGGCCCGGCGTCGACGAGCAGTACTTC.

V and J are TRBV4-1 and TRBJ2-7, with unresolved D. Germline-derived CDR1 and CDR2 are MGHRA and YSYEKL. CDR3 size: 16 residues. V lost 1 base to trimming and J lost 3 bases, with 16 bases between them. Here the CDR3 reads CASSQVLGPTLYEQYF. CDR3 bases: TGCGCCAGCAGCCAAGTTCTGGGCCCTACCCTCTACGAGCAGTACTTC.

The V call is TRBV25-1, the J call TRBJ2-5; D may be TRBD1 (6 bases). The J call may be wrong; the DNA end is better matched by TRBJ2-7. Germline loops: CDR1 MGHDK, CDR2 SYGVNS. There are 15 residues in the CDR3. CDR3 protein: CASSGPTGRGSEQYF. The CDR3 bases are TGTGCCAGCAGTGGACCGACAGGAAGGGGCAGCGAGCAGTACTTC.

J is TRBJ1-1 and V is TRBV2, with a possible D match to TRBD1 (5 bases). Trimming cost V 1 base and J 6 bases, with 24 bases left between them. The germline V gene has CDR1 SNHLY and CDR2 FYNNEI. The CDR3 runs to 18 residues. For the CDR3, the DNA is TGTGCCAGCAGTGAAGTGGCCGACATCGGGGGAGAAAGGTCTGAAGCTTTCTTT. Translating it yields CASSEVADIGGERSEAFF.

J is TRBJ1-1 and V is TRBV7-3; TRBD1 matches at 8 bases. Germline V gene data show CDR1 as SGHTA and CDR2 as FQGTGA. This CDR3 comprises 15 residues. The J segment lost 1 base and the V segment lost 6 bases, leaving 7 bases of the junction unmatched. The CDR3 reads CASRLGDRPNTEAFF. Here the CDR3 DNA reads TGTGCCAGCAGACTTGGGGACAGGCCGAACACTGAAGCTTTCTTT.

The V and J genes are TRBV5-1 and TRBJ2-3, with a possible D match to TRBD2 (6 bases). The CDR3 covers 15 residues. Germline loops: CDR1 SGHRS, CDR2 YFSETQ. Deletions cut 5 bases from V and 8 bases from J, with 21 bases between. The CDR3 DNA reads TGCGCCAGCAGTTACGGGACTTACACAGCGGGTACGCAGTATTTT. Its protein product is CASSYGTYTAGTQYF.

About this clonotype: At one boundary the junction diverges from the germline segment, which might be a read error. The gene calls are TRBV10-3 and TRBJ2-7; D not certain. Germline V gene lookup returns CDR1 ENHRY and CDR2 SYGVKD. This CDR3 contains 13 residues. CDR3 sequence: CVIKGQSNYEQYF. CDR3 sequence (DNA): TGTGTCATCAAAGGGCAGTCTAACTACGAGCAGTACTTC.

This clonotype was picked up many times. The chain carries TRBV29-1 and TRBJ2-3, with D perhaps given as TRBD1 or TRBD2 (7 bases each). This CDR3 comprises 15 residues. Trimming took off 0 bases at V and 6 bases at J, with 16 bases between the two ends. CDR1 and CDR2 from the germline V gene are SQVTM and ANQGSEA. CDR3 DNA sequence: TGCAGCGTTGAAGATTGGCGACAGGGAGGGGATACGCAGTATTTT. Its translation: CSVEDWRQGGDTQYF.

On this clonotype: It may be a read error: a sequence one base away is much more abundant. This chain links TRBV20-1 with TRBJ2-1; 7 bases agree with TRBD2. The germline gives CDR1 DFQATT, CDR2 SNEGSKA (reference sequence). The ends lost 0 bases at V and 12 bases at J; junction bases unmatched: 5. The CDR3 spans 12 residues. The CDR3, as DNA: TGCAGTGCTAGAGAGAGCGGGACGACGCAGTTCTTC. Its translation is CSARESGTTQFF.

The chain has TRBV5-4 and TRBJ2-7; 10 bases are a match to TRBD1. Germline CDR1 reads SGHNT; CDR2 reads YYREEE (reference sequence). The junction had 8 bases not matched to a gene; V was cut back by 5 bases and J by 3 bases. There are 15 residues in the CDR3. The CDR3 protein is CASSLPDRGDYEQYF. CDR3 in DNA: TGTGCCAGCAGTCTACCGGACAGGGGGGACTACGAGCAGTACTTC.

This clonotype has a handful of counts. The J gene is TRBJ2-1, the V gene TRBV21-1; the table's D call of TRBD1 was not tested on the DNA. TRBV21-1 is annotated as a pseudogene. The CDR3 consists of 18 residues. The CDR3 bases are TGTGCCAGCAACCCCTTAGTGGCAAGCGGGCGCTCCTACAATGAGCAGTTCTTC. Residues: CASNPLVASGRSYNEQFF.

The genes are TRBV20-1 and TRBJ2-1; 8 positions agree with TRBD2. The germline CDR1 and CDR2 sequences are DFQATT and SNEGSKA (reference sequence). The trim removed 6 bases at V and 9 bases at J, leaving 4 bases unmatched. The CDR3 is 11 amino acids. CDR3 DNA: TGCAGTGCCGACGGGGGGGGTGAGCAGTTCTTC. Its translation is CSADGGGEQFF.

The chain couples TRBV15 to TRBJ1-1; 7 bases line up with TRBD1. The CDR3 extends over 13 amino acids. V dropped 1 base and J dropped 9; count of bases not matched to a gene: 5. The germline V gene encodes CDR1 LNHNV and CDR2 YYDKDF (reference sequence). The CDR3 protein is CATSRGRQGQAFF. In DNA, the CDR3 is TGTGCCACCAGCAGAGGCAGACAGGGCCAAGCTTTCTTT.

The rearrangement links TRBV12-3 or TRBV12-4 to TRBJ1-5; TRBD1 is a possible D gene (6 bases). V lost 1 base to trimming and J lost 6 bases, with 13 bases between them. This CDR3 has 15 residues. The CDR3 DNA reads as TGTGCCAGCAGTTTAGACAGGGCGTTTGGTCAGCCCCAGCATTTT. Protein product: CASSLDRAFGQPQHF.

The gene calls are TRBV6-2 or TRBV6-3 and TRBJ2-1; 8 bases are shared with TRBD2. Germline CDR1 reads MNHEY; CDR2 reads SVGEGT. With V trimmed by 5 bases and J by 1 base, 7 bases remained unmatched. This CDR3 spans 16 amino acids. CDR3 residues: CASSPPGGRSYNEQFF. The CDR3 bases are TGTGCCAGCAGTCCCCCCGGCGGGAGGTCCTACAATGAGCAGTTCTTC.

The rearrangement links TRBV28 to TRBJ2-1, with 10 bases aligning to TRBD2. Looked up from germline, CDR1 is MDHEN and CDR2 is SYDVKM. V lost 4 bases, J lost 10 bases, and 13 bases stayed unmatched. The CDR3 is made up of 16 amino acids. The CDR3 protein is CASSSIGTSDLYEQFF. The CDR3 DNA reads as TGTGCCAGCAGTTCGATCGGGACTAGCGACCTCTACGAGCAGTTCTTC.